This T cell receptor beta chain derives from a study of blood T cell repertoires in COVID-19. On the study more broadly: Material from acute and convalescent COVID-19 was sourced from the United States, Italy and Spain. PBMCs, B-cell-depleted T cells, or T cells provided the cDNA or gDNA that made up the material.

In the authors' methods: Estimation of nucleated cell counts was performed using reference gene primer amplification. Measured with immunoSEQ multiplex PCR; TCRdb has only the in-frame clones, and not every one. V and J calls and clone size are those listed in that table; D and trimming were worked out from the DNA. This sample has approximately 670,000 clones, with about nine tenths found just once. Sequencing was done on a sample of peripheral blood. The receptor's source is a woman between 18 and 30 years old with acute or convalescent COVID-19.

The CDR3: CASSSAGSTDTQYF. The DNA of the CDR3 is TGTGCCAGCAGTTCGGCGGGAAGCACAGATACGCAGTATTTT. The gene calls are TRBV27 and TRBJ2-3; D is perhaps TRBD2 (6 bases). Germline lookup yields CDR1 MNHEY and CDR2 SMNVEV (reference sequence). Trimming took off 4 bases at V and 0 bases at J, with 8 bases between the two ends. CDR3 length equals 14 residues.